The 31 T cell receptor beta chains listed next were all sequenced from one sample in a study of CD8+CD57+ T cells in acquired aplastic anemia. Sequenced patients had shown CD8+CD57+ cell expansion by flow cytometry. Both TCR beta VDJ combination and CDR3 sequence profiling were carried out. Genomic DNA was the template for this profiling. Via MiXCR, TCRdb re-called the reads, giving one row per CDR3 protein. The table records approximately 180,000 distinct CDR3 sequences, less than 60% of them present only once. Sample: sorted CD4+, CD8+, or CD8+CD57+ T cells (not recorded which) from PBMCs. The receptor set was obtained from a human donor with aplastic anemia.

This clonotype appeared many times. The rearrangement uses TRBV7-2 and TRBJ1-5; D gene unclear. The ends were cut back, 2 bases at V and 0 bases at J, with 8 bases in the middle. This CDR3 has 15 amino acids. Germline V gene lookup returns CDR1 SGHTA and CDR2 FQGNSA. The CDR3 sequence is CASSLQGYSNQPQHF. As DNA, the CDR3 is TGTGCCAGCAGCTTACAAGGATATAGCAATCAGCCCCAGCATTTT.

This sequence joins TRBV20-1 and TRBJ2-7; D is unresolved. CDR3 length equals 13 residues. From germline, CDR1 is DFQATT and CDR2 SNEGSKA (reference sequence). With 4 bases removed from V and 0 bases from J, the gap between germline ends came to 10 bases. DNA for the CDR3: TGCAGTGCTATAATCCTTGGCTCCTACGAGCAGTACTTC. Amino acid sequence: CSAIILGSYEQYF.

The rearrangement links TRBV7-2 to TRBJ2-7; 11 bases match TRBD1. Germline CDR1 SGHTA, CDR2 FQGNSA. The V and J ends lost 7 bases and 4 bases, in that order; junction bases with no gene match: 6. The CDR3 length is 14 residues. CDR3 loop: CASIPRDRGYEQYF. The CDR3 DNA is TGTGCCAGCATTCCCCGGGACAGGGGGTACGAGCAGTACTTC.

This clonotype was found many times. This rearrangement joins TRBV5-1 to TRBJ1-6, with D unclear. CDR1 and CDR2 (germline): SGHRS, YFSETQ. Trimming pared 7 bases from V and 6 bases from J, leaving 14 bases between. The CDR3 runs 14 residues. CDR3 protein: CASSPSQINSPLHF. The DNA of the CDR3 is TGCGCCAGCTCCCCCTCCCAGATTAATTCACCCCTCCACTTT.

The chain is built from TRBV4-2 and TRBJ2-2, with D perhaps TRBD1 or TRBD2 (5 bases each). Trimming shortened V by 4 bases and J by 4 bases, and 19 bases separated the two germline ends. The V gene's germline CDR1 is LGHNA and CDR2 YNFKEQ. This CDR3 spans 17 amino acids. DNA for the CDR3: TGTGCCAGCAGCCGTTCTGACTCAAAGGGGAGCACCGGGGAGCTGTTTTTT. Translation: CASSRSDSKGSTGELFF.

This chain connects TRBV24-1 to TRBJ2-2, with D tentatively TRBD1 or TRBD2 (5 bases each). V shed 0 bases and J shed 6 bases, with 7 bases lying between them. The CDR3 length is 14 residues. Germline V gene data show CDR1 as KGHDR and CDR2 as SFDVKD. CDR3 amino acids: CATSDLRDAGELFF. The DNA of the CDR3 is TGTGCCACCAGTGATTTGCGGGACGCCGGGGAGCTGTTTTTT.

This clonotype is categorized as medium-sized. V usage is TRBV10-3 and J usage is TRBJ1-2; D is undetermined. This CDR3 is built from 13 residues. Trimming took 2 bases from V and 6 from J, leaving 10 bases between them. Germline V CDR1 and CDR2: ENHRY, SYGVKD. CDR3 nucleotides: TGTGCCATCAGTGAGGCCAGCCTGGATGGCTACACCTTC. This sequence encodes CAISEASLDGYTF.

This clonotype was observed at least ten times. The chain joins TRBV7-2 to TRBJ2-5; 8 bases fit TRBD1. The CDR3 length is 16 residues. Germline V lookup: CDR1 SGHTA, CDR2 FQGNSA. With V trimmed by 1 base and J by 1 base, 5 bases remained unmatched. The CDR3 reads CASSLGRTGGQETQYF. The CDR3 region has the DNA TGTGCCAGCAGCTTAGGTCGCACAGGGGGCCAAGAGACCCAGTACTTC.

In its sample, this clonotype was seen once. The J gene is TRBJ2-4, the V gene TRBV2, with D uncertain. The DNA end lines up better with TRBJ2-7; the J call may be wrong. This CDR3 region has 12 residues. CDR1 and CDR2 from the germline V gene are SNHLY and FYNNEI. The CDR3 DNA reads as TGTGCCAGCAGACCCGACTGGGGCGAGCAGTACTTC. This gives the protein CASRPDWGEQYF.

V usage is TRBV19 and J usage is TRBJ1-2, with D possibly being TRBD1 (6 bases). The V end was cut by 7 bases, the J end by 6 bases, with 15 bases between. Germline-derived CDR1 and CDR2 are LNHDA and SQIVND (reference sequence). The CDR3 extends over 13 amino acids. CDR3 amino acids: CASNQQGRDGYTF. DNA of the CDR3: TGTGCCAGTAATCAACAGGGACGGGATGGCTACACCTTC.

Comment on this clonotype: A much larger clone differs by one base, so this may be a read error. Likely a read error: the CDR3 ends without its conserved phenylalanine or tryptophan. The chain employs TRBV14 and TRBJ2-1, with TRBD2 identical over 10 bases. The CDR3 is 19 amino acids. Germline V lookup: CDR1 SGHDN, CDR2 FVKESK. V was clipped by 4 bases and J by 0 bases; unmatched bases: 12. The CDR3 sequence: CASSPSTSGFPSSYNEQFL. The CDR3 DNA reads TGTGCCAGCAGCCCGTCGACTAGCGGGTTCCCTAGCTCCTACAATGAGCAGTTCCTC.

The chain's CDR3 is CASSLVGSSYEQYV. The CDR3 region has the DNA TGTGCCAGCAGCTTAGTTGGCAGCTCCTACGAGCAGTACGTC. This chain uses TRBV7-2 with TRBJ2-7; D not certain. Trimming stripped 1 base from V and 0 bases from J, with 7 bases between. Germline-derived CDR1 and CDR2 are SGHTA and FQGNSA. This CDR3 is built from 14 residues.

The genes are TRBV24-1 and TRBJ2-2; D gene unclear. The CDR3 has 14 residues. Looked up from germline, CDR1 is KGHDR and CDR2 is SFDVKD. V lost 7 bases and J lost 2, with 10 bases in between. The CDR3 DNA reads TGTGCCACCAGATCATCGGACAACACCGGGGAGCTGTTTTTT. Its translation: CATRSSDNTGELFF.

The CDR3 DNA reads TGCGCCAGCAGCTTGGCCGGCAGGGGGCAAGCTTTCTTT. As protein: CASSLAGRGQAFF. The chain carries TRBV5-1 and TRBJ1-1; 8 nucleotides line up with TRBD1. CDR3 length equals 13 residues. CDR1 is SGHRS and CDR2 is YFSETQ in the germline V gene. Losses at the gene ends were 0 bases for V and 9 bases for J; bases not matched to a gene: 4.

About this clonotype: A much larger clone is a single base away; this may be a read error. The gene calls are TRBV9 and TRBJ2-1; TRBD2 matches at 10 bases. From germline, CDR1 is SGDLS and CDR2 YYNGEE. J gave up 6 bases and V 0 bases, and 3 bases lay outside the gene matches. This CDR3 region has 15 residues. CDR3 sequence reads: CASSVGSGGANEQFF. CDR3 coding DNA: TGTGCCAGCAGCGTAGGGAGCGGGGGGGCCAATGAGCAGTTCTTC.

Of note for this clonotype: Because it lacks the conserved phenylalanine or tryptophan at the end, this CDR3 is likely a read error. The chain uses TRBV24-1 and TRBJ2-5; TRBD1 agrees at 8 bases. The junction had 4 bases not matched to a gene; V was cut back by 1 base and J by 4 bases. The V gene's germline CDR1 is KGHDR and CDR2 SFDVKD. CDR3 size: 15 residues. In nucleotides, the CDR3 is TGTGCCACCAGTGATTTCCGTGGACAGGGAGAGACCCAGTACTCC. This sequence encodes CATSDFRGQGETQYS.

Ten or more counts support this clonotype. The chain links TRBV20-1 to TRBJ2-1; 10 nucleotides line up with TRBD2. Germline trimming cut 5 bases from V and 4 bases from J; bases unmatched to any gene: 5. CDR3 size: 14 residues. CDR1 and CDR2 from the germline V gene are DFQATT and SNEGSKA (reference sequence). The CDR3 sequence: CSAGIAGGYNEQFF. DNA for the CDR3: TGCAGTGCTGGAATAGCGGGGGGATACAATGAGCAGTTCTTC.

This clonotype showed up many times. The rearrangement links TRBV5-1 to TRBJ2-1; 13 bases are a match to TRBD2. Germline CDR1 SGHRS, CDR2 YFSETQ. V was clipped by 4 bases and J by 2 bases; unmatched bases: 3. The CDR3 has 16 residues. The CDR3 DNA reads as TGCGCCAGCAGCACCACTAGCGGGGGGGCCTACAATGAGCAGTTCTTC. Protein product: CASSTTSGGAYNEQFF.

Here the CDR3 reads CASMPGQGREKLFF. The CDR3 DNA is TGTGCCAGCATGCCGGGACAGGGGCGGGAAAAACTGTTTTTT. The genes are TRBV2 and TRBJ1-4; 10 bases fit TRBD1. The trim removed 7 bases at V and 8 bases at J, leaving 7 bases unmatched. The CDR3 extends over 14 amino acids. CDR1 is SNHLY, CDR2 FYNNEI, per germline.

This clonotype was seen many times. The genes are TRBV7-2 and TRBJ2-5; D is perhaps TRBD1 (5 bases). In germline, CDR1 is SGHTA, CDR2 FQGNSA. The CDR3 length is 13 residues. V lost 3 bases, J lost 5 bases, and 10 bases lay in between. The CDR3, as DNA: TGTGCCAGCAGCTTTGGACAACGGGAGACCCAGTACTTC. It specifies CASSFGQRETQYF.

The chain employs TRBV29-1 and TRBJ2-1; D is unresolved. With 5 bases removed from V and 9 bases from J, the gap between germline ends came to 14 bases. Germline V gives CDR1 SQVTM, CDR2 ANQGSEA. There are 12 residues in the CDR3. The CDR3 DNA is TGCAGCGTTACCAGCCGAGAGGCTGAGCAGTTCTTC. It translates to CSVTSREAEQFF.

This clonotype was observed a single time. J is TRBJ2-2 and V is TRBV19, with 14 bases identical to TRBD2. The CDR3 totals 17 residues. Germline V gene sequence: CDR1 LNHDA, CDR2 SQIVND (reference sequence). J gave up 4 bases and V 6 bases, and 7 bases lay outside the gene matches. CDR3 region: CASSQTSGGASTGELFF. The CDR3 DNA sequence: TGTGCCAGTAGCCAGACTAGCGGGGGGGCAAGCACCGGGGAGCTGTTTTTT.

At least ten counts were recorded for this clonotype. This sequence joins TRBV5-1 and TRBJ1-2; perhaps TRBD1 as D (5 bases). This CDR3 region has 16 residues. CDR1 and CDR2 from the germline V gene are SGHRS and YFSETQ. Trimming stripped 3 bases from V and 0 bases from J, with 15 bases between. CDR3 nucleotide sequence: TGCGCCAGCAGCTGGAACGGGGGGGTAGCTAACTATGGCTACACCTTC. This encodes CASSWNGGVANYGYTF.

The CDR3 sequence is CATSREANSPLHF. The CDR3 bases are TGTGCCACCAGCAGAGAGGCGAATTCACCCCTCCACTTT. The chain joins TRBV15 to TRBJ1-6, with D hard to call. Germline V lookup: CDR1 LNHNV, CDR2 YYDKDF (reference sequence). The CDR3 sequence is 13 residues long. Trimming stripped 0 bases from V and 7 bases from J, with 4 bases between.

Comments on this clonotype: A much larger clone lies one base from this, so it may be a read error. CDR3 DNA sequence: TGCGCCAGCAGCCTGGAGGGGGGGGAGCCAGATACGCAGCATTTT. Residues: CASSLEGGEPDTQHF. The V and J genes are TRBV5-1 and TRBJ2-3; a weak D match, TRBD1 (6 bases). Gene TRBJ1-5 matches the end of the DNA better, so the J call may be wrong. This CDR3 region has 15 residues. Per germline, CDR1 SGHRS and CDR2 YFSETQ.

The V call is TRBV15, the J call TRBJ2-5, with D possibly matching TRBD1 (5 bases). The end of the DNA aligns better with TRBJ2-7, so the J call may be wrong. Germline CDR1 reads LNHNV; CDR2 reads YYDKDF (reference sequence). The CDR3 length is 13 residues. In DNA, the CDR3 is TGTGCCACCAGCACGGACAAGATCCACGAGCAGTACTTC. This sequence encodes CATSTDKIHEQYF.

V is TRBV11-1 and J is TRBJ1-1; D not resolved. This CDR3 comprises 13 residues. Germline V lookup: CDR1 SGHAT, CDR2 FQDESV (reference sequence). Trimming left V 1 base short and J 4 bases short, with 7 bases between. Here the CDR3 reads CASSLGTSTEAFF. CDR3 nucleotides: TGTGCCAGCAGCTTAGGAACTAGCACTGAAGCTTTCTTT.

There are many counts of this clonotype. The genes are TRBV25-1 and TRBJ1-5; maybe TRBD1 (6 bases). The CDR3 has 14 amino acids. Trimming took 1 base from V and 6 from J, leaving 10 bases between them. CDR1 MGHDK and CDR2 SYGVNS come from the germline V gene. CDR3 loop: CASSESGAGQPQHF. CDR3 DNA sequence: TGTGCCAGCAGTGAATCGGGGGCGGGTCAGCCCCAGCATTTT.

This rearrangement joins TRBV7-8 to TRBJ2-7; D remains unclear. V shed 5 bases and J shed 9 bases, with 11 bases lying between them. Germline V lookup: CDR1 SGHVS, CDR2 FQNEAQ. The CDR3 contains 11 residues. CDR3 in DNA: TGTGCCAGCAGCAACGACCCCGGGCAGTACTTC. Protein product: CASSNDPGQYF.

This clonotype was recorded at least ten times. This sequence joins TRBV29-1 and TRBJ2-1; the D gene is possibly TRBD2 (5 bases). The CDR3 loop spans 11 amino acids. The V gene's germline CDR1 is SQVTM and CDR2 ANQGSEA. The CDR3 spells CRAGGYNEQFF. In DNA form, the CDR3 reads TGCAGAGCTGGCGGGTACAATGAGCAGTTCTTC.

This chain connects TRBV19 to TRBJ2-5; TRBD1 agrees at 9 bases. V shed 6 bases, J shed 5 bases, and the junction held 10 bases outside the gene matches. The length of the CDR3 is 15 residues. The V gene's germline CDR1 is LNHDA and CDR2 SQIVND (reference sequence). CDR3 nucleotide sequence: TGTGCCAGTAGCGATATACAGGGGGCTGCGGAGACCCAGTACTTC. Translating gives CASSDIQGAAETQYF.